This TCR beta chain was profiled in a study of cytomegalovirus exposure and HLA in healthy donors. Study outcomes and limitations: It was about 180 TCR beta chains that were listed as cytomegalovirus-associated. Associated with HLA alleles at 0.05 false discovery rate in a later analysis were 16,951 TCR beta sequences.

Germline CDR1 and CDR2: SGDLS and YYNGEE. Trimming pared 0 bases from V and 7 bases from J, leaving 14 bases between. The CDR3 loop spans 15 amino acids. Donors had nominal health at sampling but likely had unrecorded immune exposures. With 60 Vbeta and 13 Jbeta primers, the PCR was carried out. Sequenced by immunoSEQ multiplex PCR; TCRdb stores in-frame clones only, minus some. The table records about 130,000 clones, approximately 74% of them present only once. Note on this clone: What it binds is not known.

The rearrangement joins TRBV9 to TRBJ1-5; tentatively, D is TRBD1 (6 bases). This receptor was obtained from a man between 18 and 35 years old in good health and CMV-seropositive. Sequenced sample: PBMCs. The chain's CDR3 is CASSVGPGEGQPQHF. DNA for the CDR3: TGTGCCAGCAGCGTAGGTCCAGGGGAGGGACAGCCCCAGCATTTT.